The entry below describes one T cell receptor (beta chain). Its antigen has not been determined. Per-base qualities were not stored, and no clone one base away is much larger. The sample's time point, from its label and the paper: pretherapy, before neoadjuvant immune checkpoint inhibitors. The samples were taken from NEOSTAR, a phase 2 randomized trial in operable NSCLC that tested neoadjuvant nivolumab or nivolumab plus ipilimumab, followed by surgery. The receptor library was made with the immunoSEQ multiplex PCR assay. The authors processed their data as follows. Richness and clonality were used to summarize the repertoires, and clones that significantly expanded or contracted between pre- and post-therapy samples were identified. Sourced from immuneACCESS, this table was stored by TCRdb with only in-frame sequences that have V and J called. A share of the clones is absent; for the studies checked, an unresolved V gene accounts for under half, and the remainder has no known explanation. That table gives V, J and clone size, and the DNA gave D and trimming. The sample data list tens of thousands of clones, and approximately 81% of these were observed just once. In total, the top ten clones hold about 23% of the sample.

This sample was included in a study of neoadjuvant nivolumab and ipilimumab in lung cancer (dated by TCRdb to the early 2020s). Regarding the study in general: Intravenous nivolumab was dosed at 3 mg/kg on days 1, 15 and 29, and in the combination arm ipilimumab 1 mg/kg was added on day 1 only. For each study arm, the primary endpoint of the trial was the rate of major pathologic response (MPR) in the intention-to-treat population. A total of 40 to 45 patients with operable NSCLC were treated in the trial, with about 23 randomized to nivolumab monotherapy and roughly 20 randomized to nivolumab plus ipilimumab. TCR repertoires in pretherapy (baseline) peripheral blood were compared with TCR repertoires in tumors resected at surgery after neoadjuvant immune checkpoint blockade. Matched pretherapy and resected tumor pairs were analyzed for seven patients: four treated with nivolumab and three with nivolumab plus ipilimumab. Study-level results and caveats: Pretherapy blood TCR richness correlated positively with richness in tumors resected after neoadjuvant therapy (Spearman R ~ 0.79). No significant correlation was found between TCR clonality and pathologic tumor regression, and only one major-pathologic-response sample was available for the clonality analysis. A small number of samples underwent TCR sequencing. Compared with tumor-adjacent uninvolved lung, resected tumors had greater TCR richness and clonality, and increases showed up in more of the dual-therapy-treated tumors. From pretherapy to surgery, tumor T-cell richness and clonality increased in three of three dual-therapy tumors but in only two of four nivolumab-treated tumors.

Specimen: peripheral blood, collected before neoadjuvant nivolumab, alone or with ipilimumab. The sequence was obtained from an adult with non-small cell lung cancer.

In nucleotide form, the sequence is TGTGCCAGCACTCGCAGGGGAGCGGGAGGGCTAAACACAGATACGCAGTATTTT. Its amino acids are CASTRRGAGGLNTDTQYF. In this chain, TRBV5-8 is recombined with TRBJ2-3, and TRBD2 matches 10 of the central bases. Taken from cysteine to phenylalanine, the CDR3 has 18 residues. This entry keeps only the CDR3 DNA: 54 bases, framed from base 1. Trimming leaves V shorter by 6 bases and J shorter by 2 bases, with the junction holding 15 bases beyond the gene matches. The germline V gene gives CDR1 as SGHTS and CDR2 as YDEGEE.